This is a list of T cell receptor beta chains from one sample in a study of CD8 T cells in Susac syndrome. MiXCR, applied by TCRdb to the immunoSEQ multiplex PCR reads, yields one record per CDR3 protein. The table records roughly 200,000 distinct CDR3 sequences, 90% to 95% of them present only once. Source material: CD4+ T cells from PBMCs. The receptors stem from a human donor in good health. The CDR3 runs from the conserved cysteine through the conserved F or W. A D gene is named only where the DNA matches it firmly. Only some rows state a clone size, as once, few, many or a class for expanded clones.

clone_size	d_call	v_call	j_call	cdr3_aa	cdr3_nt
NA	NA	TRBV15	TRBJ2-2	CATSRARENTGELFF	TGTGCCACCAGCAGAGCCAGGGAGAACACCGGGGAGCTGTTTTTT
NA	TRBD2	TRBV20-1	TRBJ2-3	CSARFSGRESQYF	TGCAGTGCTAGATTTAGCGGGAGGGAGTCGCAGTATTTT
NA	NA	TRBV3-1	TRBJ1-2	CASSQDSVRGYTF	TGTGCCAGCAGCCAAGACTCTGTGAGGGGCTACACCTTC
NA	NA	TRBV30	TRBJ1-1	CAWNRNPDTEAFF	TGTGCCTGGAATAGGAATCCCGACACTGAAGCTTTCTTT
NA	NA	TRBV9	TRBJ2-1	CASSPGEQFF	TGTGCCAGCAGCCCCGGTGAGCAGTTCTTC
NA	NA	TRBV27	TRBJ1-4	CASSPSPGLNEKLFF	TGTGCCAGCAGCCCCTCCCCGGGACTGAATGAAAAACTGTTTTTT
NA	TRBD2	TRBV6-5	TRBJ2-1	CASSLSGRDSNEQFF	TGTGCCAGCAGTCTTAGCGGGAGGGACTCCAATGAGCAGTTCTTC
NA	TRBD1	TRBV20-1	TRBJ1-1	CSATGVIAEAFF	TGCAGTGCAACAGGGGTTATCGCTGAAGCTTTCTTT
NA	NA	TRBV9	TRBJ2-3	CASSPRGGPDTQYF	TGTGCCAGCAGCCCGAGGGGAGGCCCAGATACGCAGTATTTT
NA	NA	TRBV20-1	TRBJ1-2	CSARQVFGYTF	TGCAGTGCTAGGCAAGTGTTTGGCTACACCTTC
few	NA	TRBV9	TRBJ2-7	CASSVAGASYEQYF	TGTGCCAGCAGCGTAGCGGGGGCCTCCTACGAGCAGTACTTC